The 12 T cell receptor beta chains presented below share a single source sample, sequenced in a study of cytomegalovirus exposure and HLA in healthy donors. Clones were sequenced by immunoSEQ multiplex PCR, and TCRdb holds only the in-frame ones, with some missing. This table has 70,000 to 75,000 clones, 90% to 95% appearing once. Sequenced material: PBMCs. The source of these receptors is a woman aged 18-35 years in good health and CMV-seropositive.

DNA for the CDR3: TGTGCCAGCAGCTTGGCCGAGACTACGAACACCGGGGAGCTGTTTTTT. This translates into CASSLAETTNTGELFF. This chain joins TRBV5-6 and TRBJ2-2; D might be TRBD2 (5 bases). Trimming took 0 bases from V and 0 from J, leaving 9 bases between them. Germline V lookup: CDR1 SGHDT, CDR2 YYEEEE. This CDR3 is 16 amino acids long.

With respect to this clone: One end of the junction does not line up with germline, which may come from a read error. The CDR3 loop is CARILGLAGSYEQYF. DNA for the CDR3: TGTGCCAGAATCTTGGGACTAGCCGGGTCCTACGAGCAGTACTTC. The chain recombines TRBV5-3 with TRBJ2-7; TRBD2 matches at 9 bases. TRBV5-3 is treated as an ORF (open reading frame) with a function not yet certain. The length of the CDR3 is 15 residues.

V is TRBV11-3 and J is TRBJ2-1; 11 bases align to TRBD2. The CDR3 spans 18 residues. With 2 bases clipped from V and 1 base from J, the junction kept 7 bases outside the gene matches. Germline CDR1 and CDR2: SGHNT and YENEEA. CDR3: CASSLSASGRPSYNEQFF. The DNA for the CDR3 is TGTGCCAGCAGCTTATCTGCTAGCGGGAGGCCGTCCTACAATGAGCAGTTCTTC.

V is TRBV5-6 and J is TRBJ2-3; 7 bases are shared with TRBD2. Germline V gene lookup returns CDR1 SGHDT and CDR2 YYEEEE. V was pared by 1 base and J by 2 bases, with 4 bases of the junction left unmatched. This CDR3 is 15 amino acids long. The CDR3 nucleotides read TGTGCCAGCAGCTTGCACGGGGGGTACACAGATACGCAGTATTTT. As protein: CASSLHGGYTDTQYF.

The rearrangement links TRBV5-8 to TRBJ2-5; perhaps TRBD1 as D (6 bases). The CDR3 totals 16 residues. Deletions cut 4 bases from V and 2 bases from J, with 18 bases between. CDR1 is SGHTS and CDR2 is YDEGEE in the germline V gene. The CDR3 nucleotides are TGTGCCAGCAGCAATAACCAAGCAGGGGTACAAGAGACCCAGTACTTC. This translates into CASSNNQAGVQETQYF.

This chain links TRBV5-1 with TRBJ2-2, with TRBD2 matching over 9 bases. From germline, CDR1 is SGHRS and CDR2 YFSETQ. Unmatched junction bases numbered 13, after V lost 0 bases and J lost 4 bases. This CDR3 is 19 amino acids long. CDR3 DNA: TGCGCCAGCAGCTTGGGAGGATCGCGGGGGGGCAGGTTCACCGGGGAGCTGTTTTTT. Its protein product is CASSLGGSRGGRFTGELFF.

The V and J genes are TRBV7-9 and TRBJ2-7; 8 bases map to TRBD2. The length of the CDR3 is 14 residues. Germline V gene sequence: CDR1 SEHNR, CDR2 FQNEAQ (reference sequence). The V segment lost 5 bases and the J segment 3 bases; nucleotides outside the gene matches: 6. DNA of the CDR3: TGTGCCAGCAGCCTCGGACTAGCAGACTACGAGCAGTACTTC. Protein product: CASSLGLADYEQYF.

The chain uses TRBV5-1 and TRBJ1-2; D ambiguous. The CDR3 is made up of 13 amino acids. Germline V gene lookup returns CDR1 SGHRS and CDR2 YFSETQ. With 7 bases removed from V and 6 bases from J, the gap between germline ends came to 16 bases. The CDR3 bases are TGCGCCAGCGCTAGAGGAGACGGGGATGGCTACACCTTC. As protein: CASARGDGDGYTF.

In nucleotides, the CDR3 is TGTGCCAGCAGCCAAGCTTCGGTCGCGGGAAACACCATATATTTT. It is translated as CASSQASVAGNTIYF. This chain joins TRBV4-2 and TRBJ1-3; no firm D call. This CDR3 is built from 15 residues. Per germline, CDR1 LGHNA and CDR2 YNFKEQ. Deletions cut 1 base from V and 4 bases from J, with 11 bases between.

In nucleotides, the CDR3 is TGTGCCAGCAGCTTAGCGATTGGGACTTATGAACTAAACAATCAGCCCCAGCATTTT. This gives the protein CASSLAIGTYELNNQPQHF. The rearrangement links TRBV7-8 to TRBJ1-5, with D maybe TRBD1 (5 bases). The length of the CDR3 is 19 residues. Per germline, CDR1 SGHVS and CDR2 FQNEAQ. Trimming took 0 bases from V and 3 from J, leaving 21 bases between them.

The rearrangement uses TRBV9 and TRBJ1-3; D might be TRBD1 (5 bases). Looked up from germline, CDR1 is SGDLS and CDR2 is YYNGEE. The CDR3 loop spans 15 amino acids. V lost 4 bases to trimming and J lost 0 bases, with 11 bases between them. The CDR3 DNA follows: TGTGCCAGCAGCCCGGGACTCCCCTCTGGAAACACCATATATTTT. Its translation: CASSPGLPSGNTIYF.

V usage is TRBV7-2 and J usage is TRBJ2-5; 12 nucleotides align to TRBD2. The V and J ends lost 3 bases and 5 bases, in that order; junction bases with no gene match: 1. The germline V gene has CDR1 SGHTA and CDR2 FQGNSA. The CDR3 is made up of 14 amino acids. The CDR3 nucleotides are TGTGCCAGCAGCTTGACTAGCGGGAGTGAGACCCAGTACTTC. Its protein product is CASSLTSGSETQYF.